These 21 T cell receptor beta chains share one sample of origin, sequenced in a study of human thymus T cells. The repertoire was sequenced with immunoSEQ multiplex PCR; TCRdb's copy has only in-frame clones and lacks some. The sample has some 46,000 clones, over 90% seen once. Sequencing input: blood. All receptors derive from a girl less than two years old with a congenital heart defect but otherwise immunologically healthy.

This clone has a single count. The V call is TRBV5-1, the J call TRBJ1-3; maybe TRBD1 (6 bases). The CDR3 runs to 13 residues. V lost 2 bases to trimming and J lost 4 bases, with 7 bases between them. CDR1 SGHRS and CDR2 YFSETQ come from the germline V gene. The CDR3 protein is CASSFGQGNTIYF. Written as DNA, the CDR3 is TGCGCCAGCAGCTTCGGACAGGGAAACACCATATATTTT.

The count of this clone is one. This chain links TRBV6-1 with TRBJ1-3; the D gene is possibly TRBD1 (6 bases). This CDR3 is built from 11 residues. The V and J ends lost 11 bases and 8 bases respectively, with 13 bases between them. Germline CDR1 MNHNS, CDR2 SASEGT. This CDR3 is CAGSQGYTIYF. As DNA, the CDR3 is TGTGCCGGATCACAGGGCTACACCATATATTTT.

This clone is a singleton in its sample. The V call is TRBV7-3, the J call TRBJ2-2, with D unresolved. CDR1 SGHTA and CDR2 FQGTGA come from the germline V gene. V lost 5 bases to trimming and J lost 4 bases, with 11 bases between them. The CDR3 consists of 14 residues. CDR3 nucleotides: TGTGCCAGCAGCACCGGACCAACCACCGGGGAGCTGTTTTTT. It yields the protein CASSTGPTTGELFF. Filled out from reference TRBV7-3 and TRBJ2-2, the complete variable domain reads GAGVSQTPSNKVTEKGKYVELRCDPISGHTALYWYRQSLGQGPEFLIYFQGTGAADDSGLPNDRFFAVRPEGSVSTLKIQRTERGDSAVYLCASSTGPTTGELFFGEGSRLTVL.

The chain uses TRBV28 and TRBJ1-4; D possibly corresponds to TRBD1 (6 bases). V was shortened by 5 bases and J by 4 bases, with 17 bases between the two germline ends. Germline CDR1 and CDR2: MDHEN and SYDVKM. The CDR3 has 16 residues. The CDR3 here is CASSPYRQALNEKLFF. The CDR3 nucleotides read TGTGCCAGCAGTCCCTATCGACAGGCCCTTAATGAAAAACTGTTTTTT.

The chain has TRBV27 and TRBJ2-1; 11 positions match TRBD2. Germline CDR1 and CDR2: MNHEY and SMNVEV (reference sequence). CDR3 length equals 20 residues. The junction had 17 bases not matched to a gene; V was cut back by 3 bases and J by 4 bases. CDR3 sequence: CASSFTETSGIPSRYNEQFF. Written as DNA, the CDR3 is TGTGCCAGCAGTTTTACGGAGACTAGCGGGATTCCGTCGAGATACAATGAGCAGTTCTTC.

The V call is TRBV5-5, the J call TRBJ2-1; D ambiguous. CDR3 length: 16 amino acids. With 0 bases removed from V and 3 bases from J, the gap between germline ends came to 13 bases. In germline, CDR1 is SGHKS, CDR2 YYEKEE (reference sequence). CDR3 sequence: CASSLGVATYYNEQFF. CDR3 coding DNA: TGTGCCAGCAGCTTGGGAGTGGCTACCTACTACAATGAGCAGTTCTTC.

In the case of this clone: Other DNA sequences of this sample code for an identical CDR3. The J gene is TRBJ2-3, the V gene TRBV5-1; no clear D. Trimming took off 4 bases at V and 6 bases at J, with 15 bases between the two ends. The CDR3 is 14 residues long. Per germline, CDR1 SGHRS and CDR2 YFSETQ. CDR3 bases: TGCGCCAGCAGCCTGCTACAGTCATTGGATACGCAGTATTTT. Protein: CASSLLQSLDTQYF.

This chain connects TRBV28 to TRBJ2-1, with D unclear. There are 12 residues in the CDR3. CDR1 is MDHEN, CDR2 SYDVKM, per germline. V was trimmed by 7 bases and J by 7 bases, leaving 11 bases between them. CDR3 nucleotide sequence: TGTGCCAGCACCCTTGGCGGTAATGAGCAGTTCTTC. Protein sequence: CASTLGGNEQFF.

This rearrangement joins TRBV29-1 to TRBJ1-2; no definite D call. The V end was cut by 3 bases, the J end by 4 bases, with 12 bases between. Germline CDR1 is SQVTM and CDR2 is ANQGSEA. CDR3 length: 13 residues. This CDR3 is CSVDHRRGYGYTF. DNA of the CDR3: TGCAGCGTTGACCATCGTCGAGGCTATGGCTACACCTTC.

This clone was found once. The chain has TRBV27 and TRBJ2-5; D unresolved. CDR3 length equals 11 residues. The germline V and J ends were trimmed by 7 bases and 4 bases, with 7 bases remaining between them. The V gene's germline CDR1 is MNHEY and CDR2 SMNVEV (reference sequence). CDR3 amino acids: CASIFGETQYF. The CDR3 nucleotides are TGTGCCAGCATCTTCGGAGAGACCCAGTACTTC.

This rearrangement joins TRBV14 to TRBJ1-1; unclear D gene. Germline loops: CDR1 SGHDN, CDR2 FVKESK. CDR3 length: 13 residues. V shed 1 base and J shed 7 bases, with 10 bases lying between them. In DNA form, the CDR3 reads TGTGCCAGCAGCCAAGTTGTGGACTATGAAGCTTTCTTT. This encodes CASSQVVDYEAFF.

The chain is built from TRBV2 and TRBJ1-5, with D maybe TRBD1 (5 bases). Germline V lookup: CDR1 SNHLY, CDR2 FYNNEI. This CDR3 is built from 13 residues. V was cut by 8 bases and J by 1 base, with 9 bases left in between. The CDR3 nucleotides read TGTGCCAGCGGGGACGTCAGCAATCAGCCCCAGCATTTT. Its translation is CASGDVSNQPQHF.

The CDR3 coding sequence is TGTGCCAGCAGTTGGGACCGTAGCTCTGGAAACACCATATATTTT. It encodes CASSWDRSSGNTIYF. The chain is built from TRBV9 and TRBJ1-3, with D possibly TRBD1 on 5 matching bases. This CDR3 is built from 15 residues. V was pared by 5 bases and J by 0 bases, with 12 bases between. Germline loops: CDR1 SGDLS, CDR2 YYNGEE.

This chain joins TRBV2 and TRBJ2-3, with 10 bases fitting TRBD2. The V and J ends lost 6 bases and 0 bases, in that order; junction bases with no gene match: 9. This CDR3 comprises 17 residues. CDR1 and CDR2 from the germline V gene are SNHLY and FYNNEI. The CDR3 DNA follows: TGTGCCAGCAGCCGGCCCACTAGCGGGGCTAGCACAGATACGCAGTATTTT. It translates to CASSRPTSGASTDTQYF.

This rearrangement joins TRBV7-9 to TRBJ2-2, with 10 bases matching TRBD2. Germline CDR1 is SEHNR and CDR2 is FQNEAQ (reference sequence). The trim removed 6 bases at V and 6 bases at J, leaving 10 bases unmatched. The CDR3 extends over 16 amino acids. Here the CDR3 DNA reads TGTGCCAGCAGGGATCCGGGACTAGCGTCTTCCGGGGAGCTGTTTTTT. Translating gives CASRDPGLASSGELFF.

DNA of the CDR3: TGTGCCAGCTCAATAACGGCGGGTTCCTACGAGCAGTACTTC. This gives the protein CASSITAGSYEQYF. The chain employs TRBV18 and TRBJ2-7; D perhaps matches TRBD2 (5 bases). V gave up 5 bases and J gave up 1 base, with 12 bases separating them. From germline, CDR1 is KGHSH and CDR2 LQKENI. The CDR3 loop spans 14 amino acids.

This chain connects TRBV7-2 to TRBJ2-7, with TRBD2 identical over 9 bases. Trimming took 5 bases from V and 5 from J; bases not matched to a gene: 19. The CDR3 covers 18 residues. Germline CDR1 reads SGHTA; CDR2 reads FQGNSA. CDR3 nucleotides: TGTGCCAGCAGCCAGATTTTAGGCCCGCGGGAGGGTGGTCACGAGCAGTACTTC. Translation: CASSQILGPREGGHEQYF.

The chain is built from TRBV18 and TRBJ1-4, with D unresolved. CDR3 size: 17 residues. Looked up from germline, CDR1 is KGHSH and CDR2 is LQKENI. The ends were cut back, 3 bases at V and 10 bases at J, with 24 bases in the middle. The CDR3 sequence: CASSPSPTTGPGGKLFF. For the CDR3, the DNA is TGTGCCAGCTCACCGAGCCCCACGACGGGCCCGGGCGGAAAACTGTTTTTT.

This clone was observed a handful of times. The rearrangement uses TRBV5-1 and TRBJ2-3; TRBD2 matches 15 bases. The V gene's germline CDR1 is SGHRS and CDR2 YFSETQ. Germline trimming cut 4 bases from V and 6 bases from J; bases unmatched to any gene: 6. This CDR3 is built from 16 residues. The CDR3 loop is CASSTGTSGRLDTQYF. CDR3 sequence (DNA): TGCGCCAGCAGCACGGGGACTAGCGGGAGGTTGGATACGCAGTATTTT. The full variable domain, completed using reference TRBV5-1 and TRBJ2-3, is KAGVTQTPRYLIKTRGQQVTLSCSPISGHRSVSWYQQTPGQGLQFLFEYFSETQRNKGNFPGRFSGRQFSNSRSEMNVSTLELGDSALYLCASSTGTSGRLDTQYFGPGTRLTVL.

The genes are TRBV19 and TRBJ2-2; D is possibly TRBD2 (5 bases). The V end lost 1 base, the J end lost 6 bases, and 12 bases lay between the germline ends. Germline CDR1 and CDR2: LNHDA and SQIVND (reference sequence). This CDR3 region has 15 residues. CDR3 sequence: CASSIVPRVAGELFF. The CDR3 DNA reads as TGTGCCAGTAGTATAGTCCCGAGGGTTGCCGGGGAGCTGTTTTTT.

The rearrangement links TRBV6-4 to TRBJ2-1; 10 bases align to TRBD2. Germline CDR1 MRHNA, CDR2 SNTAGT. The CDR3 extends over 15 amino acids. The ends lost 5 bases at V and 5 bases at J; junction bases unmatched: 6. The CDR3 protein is CASSFTSGEHNEQFF. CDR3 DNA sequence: TGTGCCAGCAGTTTTACTAGCGGGGAACACAATGAGCAGTTCTTC.